These 3 T cell receptor beta chains share one sample of origin, sequenced in a study of T cells in localized non-small cell lung cancer. The method was immunoSEQ multiplex PCR; TCRdb's version includes in-frame clones alone and lacks a portion of them. The sample lists more than 10,000 clones; 84% were seen once. The input for sequencing was peripheral blood, taken before any cancer treatment. These receptors were collected from a male donor aged 60 or older with stage I squamous cell lung carcinoma.

V is TRBV19 and J is TRBJ2-7; 8 bases line up with TRBD1. The V gene's germline CDR1 is LNHDA and CDR2 SQIVND (reference sequence). V shed 5 bases, J shed 4 bases, and the junction held 4 bases outside the gene matches. CDR3 length equals 13 residues. The CDR3 DNA is TGTGCCAGTAGTCGGACAGGGCCATACGAGCAGTACTTC. Encoded protein: CASSRTGPYEQYF.

The V gene is TRBV7-2, the J gene TRBJ2-1, with TRBD1 identical over 9 bases. Germline CDR1 reads SGHTA; CDR2 reads FQGNSA. The V and J ends lost 4 bases and 5 bases, in that order; junction bases with no gene match: 6. The CDR3 is 15 residues long. In DNA, the CDR3 is TGTGCCAGCAGCTGGGACAGGGTCGCGAACAATGAGCAGTTCTTC. Translation gives CASSWDRVANNEQFF.

The CDR3 sequence: CASSPGGLILDTQYF. For the CDR3, the DNA is TGTGCCAGCTCACCGGGGGGACTAATTCTGGATACGCAGTATTTT. The V gene is TRBV18, the J gene TRBJ2-3; TRBD2 matches 7 bases. Germline-derived CDR1 and CDR2 are KGHSH and LQKENI. V shed 3 bases and J 6 bases; nucleotides not matched to a gene: 9. CDR3 length equals 15 residues.